The 6 T cell receptor beta chains presented below share a single source sample, sequenced in a study of blood T cells in healthy people across ages. Together with a sample-barcoded 5' primer, a J-beta primer mix was included in a second PCR lasting about 7 to 12 cycles. TCRdb recomputed calls from the 5' RACE reads with MiXCR, one row per CDR3 protein. The table lists hundreds of thousands of distinct CDR3 sequences, less than 40% of them singletons. The material sequenced was blood. These receptors originate from a woman older than 75 in good health.

The V and J genes are TRBV30 and TRBJ2-1; perhaps TRBD1 as D (5 bases). The CDR3 totals 12 residues. Between the trimmed V and J ends, which lost 3 bases and 8 bases, there was a span of 11 bases. From germline, CDR1 is GTSNPN and CDR2 SVGIG (reference sequence). CDR3 region: CAWSRQGDEQFF. CDR3 nucleotides: TGTGCCTGGAGCCGACAAGGGGATGAGCAGTTCTTC.

The V call is TRBV6-6, the J call TRBJ1-4, with TRBD1 identical over 7 bases. Trimming cost V 4 bases and J 7 bases; bases outside gene matches: 9. The germline gives CDR1 MNHNY, CDR2 SVGAGI (reference sequence). The CDR3 is 15 residues long. In DNA form, the CDR3 reads TGTGCCAGCAGTTTCGGACAGGCGAGGGTTGAAAAACTGTTTTTT. Amino acid sequence: CASSFGQARVEKLFF.

This clonotype was counted ten times or more. The chain is built from TRBV30 and TRBJ2-1, with D possibly TRBD2 on 5 matching bases. This CDR3 spans 11 amino acids. V dropped 3 bases and J dropped 12 bases, with 12 bases sitting between them. Germline V gene data show CDR1 as GTSNPN and CDR2 as SVGIG (reference sequence). CDR3 sequence reads: CAWSGLPGQFF. The CDR3 DNA reads as TGTGCCTGGAGCGGACTTCCCGGGCAGTTCTTC.

Details on this clonotype: A much larger clonotype is one base distant, so this may be a read error. The rearrangement links TRBV20-1 to TRBJ2-1, with 10 bases identical to TRBD2. CDR1 and CDR2 from the germline V gene are DFQATT and SNEGSKA (reference sequence). V lost 3 bases, J lost 12 bases, and 11 bases stayed unmatched. The CDR3 length is 14 residues. Here the CDR3 reads CSASAGLADLSQFF. Here the CDR3 DNA reads TGCAGTGCTAGTGCCGGACTAGCGGATTTGTCGCAGTTCTTC.

Concerning this clonotype: Being one base from a much bigger clone, this may be a read error. The chain employs TRBV10-3 and TRBJ2-5, with D perhaps matching TRBD1 (6 bases). The germline CDR1 and CDR2 sequences are ENHRY and SYGVKD. This CDR3 region has 16 residues. Here the CDR3 reads CAISESRAGVEETRYF. CDR3 nucleotides: TGTGCCATCAGTGAGTCTAGGGCAGGGGTTGAGGAGACCCGGTACTTC.

This clonotype was observed a few times. The chain uses TRBV9 and TRBJ1-2; D may be TRBD1 (6 bases). The V and J ends lost 0 bases and 8 bases respectively, with 14 bases between them. Looked up from germline, CDR1 is SGDLS and CDR2 is YYNGEE. The CDR3 has 14 amino acids. CDR3 loop: CASSVAQWGQGYTF. As DNA, the CDR3 is TGTGCCAGCAGCGTAGCTCAGTGGGGGCAAGGCTACACCTTC.